Described below is a single T cell receptor beta chain sequence and its context. Its antigen is not identified. The data were obtained in a study of CD8 T cells in Susac syndrome. Study-wide points: The relatively small number of individuals in the TCR sequencing and HLA analysis was acknowledged by the study.

It was with random hexamers that about 0.45 to 1 ug RNA was reverse transcribed. An immunoSEQ multiplex PCR generated amplified TCR beta CDR3 products spanning 54 Vbeta and 13 Jbeta. MiXCR was run by TCRdb on the immunoSEQ multiplex PCR reads, yielding one entry per CDR3 protein. Of 50,000 or so distinct CDR3 sequences in the sample, just over 90% were seen once. Blood CD8+ and CD4+ T cells underwent high-throughput TCR beta sequencing. In the multiple sclerosis control group, patients were treatment-naive and had stable or active relapsing-remitting disease. The sequencing sample was made of CD8+ T cells from PBMCs. The TCR was taken from a human donor with multiple sclerosis.

CDR3 sequence (DNA): TGTGCCAGTAGTATATGGGCGGGCGGGGAGCTGTTTTTT. This encodes CASSIWAGGELFF. The rearrangement links TRBV19 to TRBJ2-2, with D possibly TRBD2 on 5 matching bases. The germline V gene encodes CDR1 LNHDA and CDR2 SQIVND (reference sequence). Trimming shortened V by 2 bases and J by 7 bases, and 8 bases separated the two germline ends. This CDR3 is 13 amino acids long.